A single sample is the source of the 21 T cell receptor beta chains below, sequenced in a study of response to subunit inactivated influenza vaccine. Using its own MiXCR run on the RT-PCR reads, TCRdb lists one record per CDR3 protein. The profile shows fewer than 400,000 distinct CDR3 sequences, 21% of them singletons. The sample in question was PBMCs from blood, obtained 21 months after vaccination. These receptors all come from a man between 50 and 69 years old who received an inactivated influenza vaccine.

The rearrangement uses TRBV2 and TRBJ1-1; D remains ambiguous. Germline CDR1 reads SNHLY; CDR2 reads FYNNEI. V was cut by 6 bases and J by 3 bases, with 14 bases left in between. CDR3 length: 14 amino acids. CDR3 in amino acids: CASSRELEDTEAFF. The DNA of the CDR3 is TGTGCCAGCAGCCGCGAGCTAGAGGACACTGAAGCTTTCTTT. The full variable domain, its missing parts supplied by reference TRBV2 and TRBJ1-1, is EPEVTQTPSHQVTQMGQEVILRCVPISNHLYFYWYRQILGQKVEFLVSFYNNEISEKSEIFDDQFSVERPDGSNFTLKIRSTKLEDSAMYFCASSRELEDTEAFFGQGTRLTVV.

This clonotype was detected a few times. The CDR3 sequence: CSARVLGNYGYTF. In DNA form, the CDR3 reads TGCAGTGCTAGAGTCCTAGGCAACTATGGCTACACCTTC. V and J are TRBV20-1 and TRBJ1-2; D is ambiguous. V was clipped by 1 base and J by 2 bases, with 8 bases between them. Germline V gene lookup returns CDR1 DFQATT and CDR2 SNEGSKA (reference sequence). The CDR3 has 13 amino acids.

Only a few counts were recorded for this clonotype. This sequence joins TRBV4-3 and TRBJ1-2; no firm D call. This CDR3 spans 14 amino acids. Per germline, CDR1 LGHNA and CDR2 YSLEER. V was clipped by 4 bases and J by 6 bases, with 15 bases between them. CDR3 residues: CASSLSRSSDGYTF. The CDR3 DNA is TGCGCCAGCAGCCTTTCGCGGTCCTCGGATGGCTACACCTTC.

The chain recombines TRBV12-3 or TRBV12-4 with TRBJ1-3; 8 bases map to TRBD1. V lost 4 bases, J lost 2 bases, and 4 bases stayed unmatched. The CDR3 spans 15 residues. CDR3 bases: TGTGCCAGCAGTTGGACAGGGACTCCTGGAAACACCATATATTTT. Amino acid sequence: CASSWTGTPGNTIYF.

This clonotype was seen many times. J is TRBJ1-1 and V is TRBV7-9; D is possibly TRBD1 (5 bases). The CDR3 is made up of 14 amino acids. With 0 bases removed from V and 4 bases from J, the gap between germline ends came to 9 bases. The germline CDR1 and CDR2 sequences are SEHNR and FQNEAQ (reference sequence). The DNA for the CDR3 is TGTGCCAGCAGCTTAGCGGGACGGTCCACTGAAGCTTTCTTT. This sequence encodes CASSLAGRSTEAFF. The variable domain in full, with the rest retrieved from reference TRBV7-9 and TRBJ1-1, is DTGVSQNPRHKITKRGQNVTFRCDPISEHNRLYWYRQTLGQGPEFLTYFQNEAQLEKSRLLSDRFSAERPKGSFSTLEIQRTEQGDSAMYLCASSLAGRSTEAFFGQGTRLTVV.

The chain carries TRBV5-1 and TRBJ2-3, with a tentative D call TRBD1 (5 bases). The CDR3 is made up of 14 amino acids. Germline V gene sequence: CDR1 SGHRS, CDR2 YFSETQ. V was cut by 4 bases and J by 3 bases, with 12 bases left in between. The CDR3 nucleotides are TGCGCCAGCAGCCAAGGGGAAGTAACAGATACGCAGTATTTT. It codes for CASSQGEVTDTQYF.

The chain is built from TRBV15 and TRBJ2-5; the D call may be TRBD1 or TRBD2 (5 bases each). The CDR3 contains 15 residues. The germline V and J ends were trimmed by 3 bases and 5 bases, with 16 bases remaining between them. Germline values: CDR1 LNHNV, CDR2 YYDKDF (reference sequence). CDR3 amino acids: CATSRGEETPETQYF. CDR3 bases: TGTGCCACCAGCAGGGGGGAAGAAACTCCGGAGACCCAGTACTTC.

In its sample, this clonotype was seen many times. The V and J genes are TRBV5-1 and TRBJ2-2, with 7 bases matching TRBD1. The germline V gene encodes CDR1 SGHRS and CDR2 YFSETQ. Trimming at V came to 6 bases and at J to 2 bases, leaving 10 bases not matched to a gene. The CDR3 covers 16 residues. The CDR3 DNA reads TGCGCCAGCAACGATGGACAGGAACAAAACACCGGGGAGCTGTTTTTT. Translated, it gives CASNDGQEQNTGELFF.

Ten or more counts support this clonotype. The CDR3 bases are TGTGCCAGCAGTTTATACGGGTCAGGTCAGCCCCAGCATTTT. Its protein is CASSLYGSGQPQHF. V usage is TRBV12-3 or TRBV12-4 and J usage is TRBJ1-5; D remains unclear. This CDR3 comprises 14 residues. Trimming cost V 2 bases and J 6 bases, with 11 bases left between them.

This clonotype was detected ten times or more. The CDR3 DNA reads TGTGCCAGCAGCCCCGAAAGGGGGTGGGGTCAGCCCCAGCATTTT. It is translated as CASSPERGWGQPQHF. The J gene is TRBJ1-5, the V gene TRBV7-2; D perhaps matches TRBD1 (6 bases). V was cut by 5 bases and J by 6 bases, with 17 bases left in between. Germline assignment: CDR1 SGHTA and CDR2 FQGNSA. CDR3 length: 15 residues.

The CDR3 loop is CAWSVHRGDGYTF. The CDR3, as DNA: TGTGCCTGGAGTGTTCACAGGGGAGATGGCTACACCTTC. This chain joins TRBV30 and TRBJ1-2; 7 bases align to TRBD1. Germline V gene sequence: CDR1 GTSNPN, CDR2 SVGIG (reference sequence). J gave up 6 bases and V 0 bases, and 4 bases lay outside the gene matches. This CDR3 comprises 13 residues.

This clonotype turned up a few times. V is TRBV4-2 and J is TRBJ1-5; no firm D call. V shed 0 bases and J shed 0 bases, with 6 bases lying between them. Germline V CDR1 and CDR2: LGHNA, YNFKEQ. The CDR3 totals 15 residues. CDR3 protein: CASSQDLNSNQPQHF. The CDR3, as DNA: TGTGCCAGCAGCCAAGACCTCAATAGCAATCAGCCCCAGCATTTT.

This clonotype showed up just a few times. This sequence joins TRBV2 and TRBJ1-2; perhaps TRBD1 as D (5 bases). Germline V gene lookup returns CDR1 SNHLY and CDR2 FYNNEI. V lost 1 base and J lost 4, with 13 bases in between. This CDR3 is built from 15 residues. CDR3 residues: CASSEEQGLGYGYTF. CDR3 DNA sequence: TGTGCCAGCAGTGAAGAGCAGGGATTGGGCTATGGCTACACCTTC.

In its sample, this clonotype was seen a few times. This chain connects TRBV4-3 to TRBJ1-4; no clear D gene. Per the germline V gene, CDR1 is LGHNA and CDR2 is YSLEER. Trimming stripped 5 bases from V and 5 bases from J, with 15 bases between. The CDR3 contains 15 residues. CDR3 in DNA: TGCGCCAGCAGCGCAAGCTCGGTGGTCAATGAAAAACTGTTTTTT. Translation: CASSASSVVNEKLFF.

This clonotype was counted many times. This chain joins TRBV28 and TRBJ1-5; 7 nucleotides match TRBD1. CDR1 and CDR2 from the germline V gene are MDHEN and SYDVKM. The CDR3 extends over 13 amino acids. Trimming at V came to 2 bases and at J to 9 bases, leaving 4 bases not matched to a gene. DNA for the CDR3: TGTGCCAGCAGTTTACAAGGGGGCAGGCCCCAGCATTTT. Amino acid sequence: CASSLQGGRPQHF.

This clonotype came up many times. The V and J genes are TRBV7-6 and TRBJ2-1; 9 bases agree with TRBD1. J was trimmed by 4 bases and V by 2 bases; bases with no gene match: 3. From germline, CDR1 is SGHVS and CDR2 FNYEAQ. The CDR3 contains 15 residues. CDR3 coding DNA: TGTGCCAGCAGCTTACCGACAGGGGGTTACAATGAGCAGTTCTTC. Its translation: CASSLPTGGYNEQFF. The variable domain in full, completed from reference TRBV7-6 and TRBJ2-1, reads GAGVSQSPRYKVTKRGQDVALRCDPISGHVSLYWYRQALGQGPEFLTYFNYEAQQDKSGLPNDRFSAERPEGSISTLTIQRTEQRDSAMYRCASSLPTGGYNEQFFGPGTRLTVL.

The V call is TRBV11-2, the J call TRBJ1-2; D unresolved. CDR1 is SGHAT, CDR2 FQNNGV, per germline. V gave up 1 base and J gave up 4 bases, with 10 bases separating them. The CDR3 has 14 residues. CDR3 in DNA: TGTGCCAGCAGCTTAGGACAAGGCCTCTATGGCTACACCTTC. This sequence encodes CASSLGQGLYGYTF. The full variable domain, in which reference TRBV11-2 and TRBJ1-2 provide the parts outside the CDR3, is EAGVAQSPRYKIIEKRQSVAFWCNPISGHATLYWYQQILGQGPKLLIQFQNNGVVDDSQLPKDRFSAERLKGVDSTLKIQPAKLEDSAVYLCASSLGQGLYGYTFGSGTRLTVV.

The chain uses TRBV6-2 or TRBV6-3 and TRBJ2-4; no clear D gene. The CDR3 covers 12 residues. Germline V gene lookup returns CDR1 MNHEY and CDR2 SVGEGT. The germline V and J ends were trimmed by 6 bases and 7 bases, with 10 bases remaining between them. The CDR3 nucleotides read TGTGCCAGCAGCGACGAATGGAACATTCAGTACTTC. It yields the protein CASSDEWNIQYF.

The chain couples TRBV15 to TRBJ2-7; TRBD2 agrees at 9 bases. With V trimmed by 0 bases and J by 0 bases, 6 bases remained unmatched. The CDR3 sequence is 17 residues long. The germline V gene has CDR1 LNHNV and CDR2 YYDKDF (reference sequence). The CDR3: CATSRDKAGGSSYEQYF. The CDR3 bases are TGTGCCACCAGCAGAGATAAAGCGGGAGGAAGCTCCTACGAGCAGTACTTC.

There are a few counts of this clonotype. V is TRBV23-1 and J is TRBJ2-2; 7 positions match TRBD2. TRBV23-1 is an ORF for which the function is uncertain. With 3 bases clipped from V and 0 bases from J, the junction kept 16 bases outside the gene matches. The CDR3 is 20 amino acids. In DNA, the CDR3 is TGCGCCAGCAGTCAGCTCCGCGGGACTACGCCGTCCTCGAACACCGGGGAGCTGTTTTTT. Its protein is CASSQLRGTTPSSNTGELFF.

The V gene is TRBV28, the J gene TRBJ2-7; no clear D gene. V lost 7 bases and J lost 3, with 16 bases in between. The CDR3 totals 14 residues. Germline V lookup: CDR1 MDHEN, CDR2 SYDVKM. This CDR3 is CASTPMRFLYEQYF. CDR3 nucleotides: TGTGCCAGCACCCCGATGCGGTTTCTCTACGAGCAGTACTTC.